One and the same sample provided the 5 T cell receptor beta chains below, sequenced in a study of T cells in Graves' hyperthyroidism and ophthalmopathy. Amplified regions were TCR beta CDR3 sequences from RNA transcripts. The study used the HTBI primer set for a first-round RT-PCR of the TCR CDR3. TCRdb reanalysed the multiplex PCR reads using MiXCR and keeps one entry per CDR3 protein. The data contain 550,000 to 700,000 distinct CDR3 sequences, just over 45% of them singletons. Sequencing was performed on peripheral blood or thyroid tissue (not recorded which). These receptor sequences come from an adult woman with Graves' disease, either hyperthyroidism or ophthalmopathy (not recorded which).

This clonotype showed up just a few times. A much larger clone lies one base from this, so it may be a read error. CDR3 coding DNA: TGTGCCAGCAACTTCGGGACAGGCACTGAAGCTTTCTTT. The encoded protein is CASNFGTGTEAFF. The chain links TRBV2 to TRBJ1-1; 8 bases line up with TRBD1. V trimming: 7 bases; J trimming: 4 bases; junction bases outside the gene matches: 5. CDR3 length: 13 amino acids. Germline loops: CDR1 SNHLY, CDR2 FYNNEI.

The chain couples TRBV20-1 to TRBJ2-7; D possibly uses TRBD1 or TRBD2 (6 bases each). This CDR3 region has 13 residues. V lost 3 bases and J lost 4, with 13 bases in between. Germline V gives CDR1 DFQATT, CDR2 SNEGSKA (reference sequence). CDR3 region: CSAREGVRYEQYF. The CDR3 nucleotides read TGCAGTGCTAGGGAGGGGGTTCGTTACGAGCAGTACTTC.

CDR3 loop: CATSRTGPGAVGANVLTF. The DNA of the CDR3 is TGTGCCACCAGCAGAACCGGTCCAGGGGCGGTTGGGGCCAACGTCCTGACTTTC. The rearrangement uses TRBV15 and TRBJ2-6; tentative D call: TRBD1 (6 bases). This CDR3 region has 18 residues. Trimming took off 2 bases at V and 3 bases at J, with 17 bases between the two ends. CDR1 LNHNV and CDR2 YYDKDF come from the germline V gene (reference sequence).

About this clonotype: Sequence at one end of the junction differs from germline and may be a read error. This CDR3 is CASSSSTYTGELFF. The CDR3 bases are TGTGCTAGCAGCTCCAGCACCTACACCGGGGAGCTGTTTTTT. The chain links TRBV7-7 to TRBJ2-2; D remains ambiguous. The CDR3 covers 14 residues. Germline CDR1 SSHAT, CDR2 FNYEAQ (reference sequence).

The rearrangement joins TRBV7-9 to TRBJ1-5; no reliable D call. Trimming took 5 bases from V and 11 from J, leaving 19 bases between them. CDR1 is SEHNR, CDR2 FQNEAQ, per germline (reference sequence). The CDR3 is 14 amino acids. The CDR3 nucleotides are TGTGCCAGCAGCCTCACTAGTGAGGGAGAGACCCAGCATTTT. It is translated as CASSLTSEGETQHF.